Presented here are 10 T cell receptor beta chains from one specimen sequenced in a study of shared T cell receptors in the human thymus. Profiling relied on immunoSEQ multiplex PCR, and the TCRdb table lists in-frame clones only, not all of them. The data contain hundreds of thousands of clones, about 90% of them seen just once; the ten biggest clones take up 0.0094%. The same data also went into a second study, on human thymus T cells.

The material sequenced was thymocytes. The receptors stem from a boy under two years old with a congenital heart defect.

The chain links TRBV28 to TRBJ2-7; 7 bases match TRBD1. The J segment lost 2 bases and the V segment lost 3 bases, leaving 10 bases of the junction unmatched. This CDR3 is 16 amino acids long. Germline V CDR1 and CDR2: MDHEN, SYDVKM. CDR3 bases: TGTGCCAGCAGTTTTTGGGACGGGACAGCCCCCTACGAGCAGTACTTC. Its translation: CASSFWDGTAPYEQYF. Drawing the rest from reference TRBV28 and TRBJ2-7, the complete variable domain is DVKVTQSSRYLVKRTGEKVFLECVQDMDHENMFWYRQDPGLGLRLIYFSYDVKMKEKGDIPEGYSVSREKKERFSLILESASTNQTSMYLCASSFWDGTAPYEQYFGPGTRLTVT.

The sample holds a few counts of this clone. This rearrangement joins TRBV9 to TRBJ2-7; D gene ambiguous. CDR1 SGDLS and CDR2 YYNGEE come from the germline V gene. CDR3 length equals 15 residues. V was shortened by 4 bases and J by 3 bases, with 17 bases between the two germline ends. Here the CDR3 reads CASSRSQATFYEQYF. CDR3 DNA: TGTGCCAGCAGCCGCTCGCAGGCTACCTTCTACGAGCAGTACTTC.

The V and J genes are TRBV28 and TRBJ2-1; 7 bases map to TRBD1. This CDR3 spans 14 amino acids. From germline, CDR1 is MDHEN and CDR2 SYDVKM. J was trimmed by 9 bases and V by 5 bases; bases with no gene match: 10. CDR3 nucleotides: TGTGCCAGCAGTCCCAACGGTCAGGGGGTTGAGCAGTTCTTC. Amino acid sequence: CASSPNGQGVEQFF.

V and J are TRBV5-4 and TRBJ1-1; D is possibly TRBD1 (5 bases). The CDR3 is made up of 15 amino acids. V was trimmed by 4 bases and J by 1 base, leaving 14 bases between them. Germline V gene data show CDR1 as SGHNT and CDR2 as YYREEE (reference sequence). The CDR3 spells CASSLGRQKNTEAFF. DNA for the CDR3: TGTGCCAGCAGCCTTGGGCGACAGAAGAACACTGAAGCTTTCTTT.

The chain links TRBV11-2 to TRBJ2-7; TRBD2 matches 7 bases. Germline values: CDR1 SGHAT, CDR2 FQNNGV. The CDR3 is made up of 15 amino acids. The V and J ends lost 7 bases and 2 bases, in that order; junction bases with no gene match: 11. The CDR3 DNA reads as TGTGCCAGCACCAGCGGGGTAGGCTGGGCCTACGAGCAGTACTTC. Amino acids: CASTSGVGWAYEQYF.

The V call is TRBV6-1, the J call TRBJ1-4; D gene uncertain. The CDR3 has 13 amino acids. V lost 7 bases and J lost 5, with 11 bases in between. The germline V gene encodes CDR1 MNHNS and CDR2 SASEGT. The CDR3 DNA reads as TGTGCCAGCACCCGACAAGAGAATGAAAAACTGTTTTTT. Encoded protein: CASTRQENEKLFF.

The J gene is TRBJ2-6, the V gene TRBV7-2; TRBD1 matches 9 bases. Germline values: CDR1 SGHTA, CDR2 FQGNSA. Germline trimming cut 5 bases from V and 0 bases from J; bases unmatched to any gene: 8. CDR3 length: 18 residues. The CDR3 region is CASSHGQGKGSGANVLTF. In DNA form, the CDR3 reads TGTGCCAGCAGCCACGGACAGGGGAAGGGCTCTGGGGCCAACGTCCTGACTTTC. The complete variable domain, with remaining parts taken from reference TRBV7-2 and TRBJ2-6, reads GAGVSQSPSNKVTEKGKDVELRCDPISGHTALYWYRQSLGQGLEFLIYFQGNSAPDKSGLPSDRFSAERTGGSVSTLTIQRTQQEDSAVYLCASSHGQGKGSGANVLTFGAGSRLTVL.

The V gene is TRBV19, the J gene TRBJ1-2, with D possibly TRBD1 on 5 matching bases. V gave up 1 base and J gave up 2 bases, with 11 bases separating them. CDR3 length equals 15 residues. Germline-derived CDR1 and CDR2 are LNHDA and SQIVND (reference sequence). The CDR3 nucleotides are TGTGCCAGTAGTATAGCCGGCAGGGAAAACTATGGCTACACCTTC. Encoded protein: CASSIAGRENYGYTF. The variable domain in full, with the rest retrieved from reference TRBV19 and TRBJ1-2, is DGGITQSPKYLFRKEGQNVTLSCEQNLNHDAMYWYRQDPGQGLRLIYYSQIVNDFQKGDIAEGYSVSREKKESFPLTVTSAQKNPTAFYLCASSIAGRENYGYTFGSGTRLTVV.

This clone has more than one count but fewer than ten. The chain carries TRBV19 and TRBJ2-7, with D perhaps matching TRBD1 (5 bases). Trimming cost V 5 bases and J 3 bases, with 20 bases left between them. The CDR3 is 16 amino acids. In germline, CDR1 is LNHDA, CDR2 SQIVND (reference sequence). The CDR3 loop is CASSSKTAEKDYEQYF. The CDR3 DNA reads TGTGCCAGTAGTTCCAAGACAGCAGAAAAGGACTACGAGCAGTACTTC.

The gene calls are TRBV6-1 and TRBJ2-5, with D maybe TRBD2 (6 bases). Germline assignment: CDR1 MNHNS and CDR2 SASEGT. The CDR3 length is 14 residues. Deletions cut 0 bases from V and 4 bases from J, with 9 bases between. This CDR3 reads CASSEAEEGETQYF. For the CDR3, the DNA is TGTGCCAGCAGTGAAGCGGAGGAGGGAGAGACCCAGTACTTC.